This T cell receptor beta chain was recorded in a study of blood T cell repertoires in COVID-19. As for the study in general: For recovered donors of Cohort 3, there were two negative PCRs, clearance, or symptom resolution. Sample material is recorded as cDNA or gDNA derived from T cells, B-cell-depleted T cells, or PBMCs. Sites in the United States, Italy and Spain provided acute and convalescent COVID-19 samples.

Data came from immunoSEQ multiplex PCR; TCRdb stores just in-frame clones and leaves some out. The data hold approximately 140,000 clones, with around 82% observed a single time. After removal of 6 bases from V and 4 bases from J, the junction contained 7 bases not matched to a gene. Germline loops: CDR1 SNHLY, CDR2 FYNNEI. The CDR3 is 14 residues long. Material: PBMCs or T cells enriched from blood (not recorded which). V is TRBV2 and J is TRBJ2-7; 9 nucleotides match TRBD1. This TCR was recovered from a man in his forties or fifties in a cohort exposed to, infected with or recovered from COVID-19 (not recorded which). CDR3 protein: CASSLPGQGYEQYF. In DNA form, the CDR3 reads TGTGCCAGCAGCTTACCGGGACAGGGTTACGAGCAGTACTTC.